One sample yielded the 22 T cell receptor beta chains listed below, sequenced in a study of PD-1 blockade in mismatch repair-deficient tumors (dated by TCRdb to about 2017). Library creation used the immunoSEQ multiplex PCR assay. TCRdb re-hosts the immuneACCESS table, in-frame sequences only. Its copies lack some clones; in the studies checked, an unresolved V gene accounts for under half of them, and the cause for the rest is not known. Within this sample are 38,000 or so clones, with 85% of them counted one time only. Roughly 3.9% of the sample belongs to the ten largest clones. Source: peripheral blood, taken 76 weeks after starting pembrolizumab. The receptors here all came from an adult with mismatch repair-deficient cancer.

The chain links TRBV27 to TRBJ1-2; D might be TRBD1 (6 bases). Per the germline V gene, CDR1 is MNHEY and CDR2 is SMNVEV (reference sequence). The CDR3 has 13 amino acids. V was cut by 3 bases and J by 4 bases, with 9 bases left in between. In DNA, the CDR3 is TGTGCCAGCAGTTTGGGGGGCGCCTATGGCTACACCTTC. Protein sequence: CASSLGGAYGYTF.

The chain employs TRBV15 and TRBJ2-3; possible D gene TRBD1, 6 bases. The CDR3 is 15 amino acids. CDR1 and CDR2 (germline): LNHNV, YYDKDF (reference sequence). V was cut by 1 base and J by 0 bases, with 8 bases left in between. The CDR3 DNA reads as TGTGCCACCAGCAGAGGGACAGCTAGCACAGATACGCAGTATTTT. Its translation is CATSRGTASTDTQYF.

J is TRBJ2-1 and V is TRBV7-8, with D perhaps TRBD2 (6 bases). The CDR3 extends over 15 amino acids. Trimming removed 6 bases at V and 0 bases at J, with 12 bases between. Germline V gives CDR1 SGHVS, CDR2 FQNEAQ. The CDR3 protein is CASSLDGSSYNEQFF. Here the CDR3 DNA reads TGTGCCAGCAGTCTCGACGGGAGCTCCTACAATGAGCAGTTCTTC.

In its sample, this clone was seen once. The chain has TRBV6-5 and TRBJ2-7; TRBD2 might be the D (7 bases). The CDR3 runs 15 residues. The germline V gene has CDR1 MNHEY and CDR2 SVGAGI. Trimming removed 0 bases at V and 3 bases at J, with 12 bases between. As DNA, the CDR3 is TGTGCCAGCAGTTACTCATCGGGGGGCTACTACGAGCAGTACTTC. Residues: CASSYSSGGYYEQYF.

The chain is built from TRBV18 and TRBJ2-2, with 8 bases matching TRBD1. CDR1 is KGHSH and CDR2 is LQKENI in the germline V gene. This CDR3 spans 20 amino acids. V trimming: 2 bases; J trimming: 0 bases; junction bases outside the gene matches: 14. The CDR3 bases are TGTGCCAGCTCACCAAAGTTGACCGCAGGGGGCCGATCGAACACCGGGGAGCTGTTTTTT. It codes for CASSPKLTAGGRSNTGELFF.

V usage is TRBV6-5 and J usage is TRBJ2-5, with D maybe TRBD1 (6 bases). Deletions cut 7 bases from V and 5 bases from J, with 17 bases between. Germline V CDR1 and CDR2: MNHEY, SVGAGI. The CDR3 sequence is 14 residues long. The CDR3 is CASIDDTGSETQYF. DNA of the CDR3: TGTGCCAGCATCGACGATACAGGGTCGGAGACCCAGTACTTC.

This chain uses TRBV5-4 with TRBJ2-1; TRBD2 matches 7 bases. CDR3 length equals 16 residues. With 0 bases clipped from V and 0 bases from J, the junction kept 3 bases outside the gene matches. CDR1 and CDR2 from the germline V gene are SGHNT and YYREEE (reference sequence). The CDR3 here is CASSLVAGASYNEQFF. Written as DNA, the CDR3 is TGTGCCAGCAGCTTGGTAGCGGGCGCCTCCTACAATGAGCAGTTCTTC.

This rearrangement joins TRBV9 to TRBJ1-3, with D unresolved. Germline V CDR1 and CDR2: SGDLS, YYNGEE. Trimming pared 2 bases from V and 4 bases from J, leaving 7 bases between. The CDR3 loop spans 13 amino acids. This chain's CDR3 is CASSVKAGNTIYF. The CDR3 DNA is TGTGCCAGCAGCGTCAAGGCAGGAAACACCATATATTTT.

The V and J genes are TRBV5-6 and TRBJ1-1; possibly TRBD1 for D (5 bases). The CDR3 loop spans 12 amino acids. CDR1 is SGHDT, CDR2 YYEEEE, per germline. The ends were cut back, 8 bases at V and 4 bases at J, with 12 bases in the middle. The CDR3 loop reads CASSWGSTEAFF. Written as DNA, the CDR3 is TGTGCCAGTTCATGGGGGAGCACTGAAGCTTTCTTT.

The rearrangement uses TRBV15 and TRBJ2-7, with 8 bases fitting TRBD2. Germline loops: CDR1 LNHNV, CDR2 YYDKDF (reference sequence). This CDR3 contains 16 residues. J was trimmed by 6 bases and V by 0 bases; bases with no gene match: 10. DNA for the CDR3: TGTGCCACCAGCAGAGATACTGGGACTAGTGTCGCCGAGCAGTACTTC. It specifies CATSRDTGTSVAEQYF. Based on the CDR3 plus reference TRBV15 and TRBJ2-7, the full variable domain is DAMVIQNPRYQVTQFGKPVTLSCSQTLNHNVMYWYQQKSSQAPKLLFHYYDKDFNNEADTPDNFQSRRPNTSFCFLDIRSPGLGDTAMYLCATSRDTGTSVAEQYFGPGTRLTVT.

This clone was seen a single time. The rearrangement links TRBV28 to TRBJ1-2; D is perhaps TRBD1 (6 bases). V was pared by 6 bases and J by 4 bases, with 18 bases between. The CDR3 is made up of 15 amino acids. Germline V gene sequence: CDR1 MDHEN, CDR2 SYDVKM. CDR3 nucleotides: TGTGCCAGCAGGCACGCCCGCGCAGGGGTCTATGGCTACACCTTC. Translating it yields CASRHARAGVYGYTF.

The genes are TRBV27 and TRBJ2-7, with D perhaps matching TRBD2 (5 bases). The V end was cut by 3 bases, the J end by 6 bases, with 18 bases between. CDR3 size: 15 residues. In germline, CDR1 is MNHEY, CDR2 SMNVEV (reference sequence). CDR3 residues: CASSLPGLGGREQYF. The CDR3 DNA reads as TGTGCCAGCAGTTTGCCCGGGCTAGGAGGACGCGAGCAGTACTTC.

The chain uses TRBV25-1 and TRBJ1-1, with 8 bases identical to TRBD1. Losses at the gene ends were 5 bases for V and 4 bases for J; bases not matched to a gene: 6. This CDR3 is 14 amino acids long. Germline V lookup: CDR1 MGHDK, CDR2 SYGVNS. The CDR3 loop is CASSRQGALTEAFF. CDR3 DNA sequence: TGTGCCAGCAGTAGGCAGGGGGCGCTCACTGAAGCTTTCTTT. Using reference TRBV25-1 and TRBJ1-1 for the parts outside the CDR3, the full variable domain is EADIYQTPRYLVIGTGKKITLECSQTMGHDKMYWYQQDPGMELHLIHYSYGVNSTEKGDLSSESTVSRIRTEHFPLTLESARPSHTSQYLCASSRQGALTEAFFGQGTRLTVV.

Regarding this clone: Within the sample, other DNA sequences also encode this same CDR3. CDR3 region: CASSLGGSGANVLTF. CDR3 nucleotide sequence: TGTGCCAGCAGTTTAGGTGGCTCTGGGGCCAACGTCCTGACTTTC. The chain has TRBV27 and TRBJ2-6, with unresolved D. The CDR3 length is 15 residues. Trimming left V 2 bases short and J 0 bases short, with 5 bases between. From germline, CDR1 is MNHEY and CDR2 SMNVEV (reference sequence). The variable domain in full, with the rest retrieved from reference TRBV27 and TRBJ2-6, is EAQVTQNPRYLITVTGKKLTVTCSQNMNHEYMSWYRQDPGLGLRQIYYSMNVEVTDKGDVPEGYKVSRKEKRNFPLILESPSPNQTSLYFCASSLGGSGANVLTFGAGSRLTVL.

CDR3 coding DNA: TGTGCCACCGCGGGGCAGGGGGCATCCGAGCAGTACTTC. Its protein is CATAGQGASEQYF. The rearrangement links TRBV2 to TRBJ2-7, with TRBD1 matching over 8 bases. Looked up from germline, CDR1 is SNHLY and CDR2 is FYNNEI. V was clipped by 10 bases and J by 6 bases; unmatched bases: 11. The CDR3 loop spans 13 amino acids.

The J gene is TRBJ2-3, the V gene TRBV9, with 13 bases that match TRBD2. Germline V CDR1 and CDR2: SGDLS, YYNGEE. The length of the CDR3 is 17 residues. Trimming cost V 4 bases and J 0 bases; bases outside gene matches: 5. The CDR3 sequence: CASSPGLAGSSTDTQYF. DNA of the CDR3: TGTGCCAGCAGCCCGGGACTAGCGGGATCTAGCACAGATACGCAGTATTTT.

This sequence joins TRBV5-1 and TRBJ2-5, with 7 bases fitting TRBD2. CDR1 and CDR2 from the germline V gene are SGHRS and YFSETQ. V lost 4 bases and J lost 5; bases outside the gene matches: 14. This CDR3 region has 16 residues. The CDR3 spells CASSRNEGGRRETQYF. The CDR3 DNA is TGCGCCAGCAGCCGGAACGAGGGAGGGAGGCGGGAGACCCAGTACTTC.

The V call is TRBV11-1, the J call TRBJ1-1; D gene ambiguous. V was pared by 7 bases and J by 1 base, with 13 bases between. This CDR3 comprises 14 residues. The germline CDR1 and CDR2 sequences are SGHAT and FQDESV (reference sequence). CDR3 protein: CASTRGEKNTEAFF. As DNA, the CDR3 is TGTGCCAGCACCCGTGGGGAAAAGAACACTGAAGCTTTCTTT.

This clone was observed once. This sequence joins TRBV19 and TRBJ1-2; tentative D call: TRBD1 (6 bases). Germline V gene lookup returns CDR1 LNHDA and CDR2 SQIVND (reference sequence). Trimming removed 4 bases at V and 7 bases at J, with 7 bases between. This CDR3 comprises 11 residues. The chain's CDR3 is CASSRDIGYTF. In nucleotides, the CDR3 is TGTGCCAGTAGTAGGGACATTGGCTACACCTTC.

The chain links TRBV7-6 to TRBJ2-3, with D possibly matching TRBD2 (6 bases). The germline CDR1 and CDR2 sequences are SGHVS and FNYEAQ. The germline V and J ends were trimmed by 8 bases and 0 bases, with 15 bases remaining between them. This CDR3 has 15 amino acids. CDR3 residues: CASRRGTGSTDTQYF. CDR3 sequence (DNA): TGTGCCAGCCGCCGGGGGACGGGTAGCACAGATACGCAGTATTTT.

This chain uses TRBV6-1 with TRBJ1-1; no definite D call. The germline gives CDR1 MNHNS, CDR2 SASEGT. Trimming pared 3 bases from V and 1 base from J, leaving 9 bases between. This CDR3 has 14 amino acids. CDR3 in DNA: TGTGCCAGCAGTGACAGGTGGAAGAACACTGAAGCTTTCTTT. It codes for CASSDRWKNTEAFF.

Here the CDR3 reads CASSPRQTENTGELFF. Written as DNA, the CDR3 is TGTGCCAGCAGCCCACGCCAAACAGAGAACACCGGGGAGCTGTTTTTT. The gene calls are TRBV7-3 and TRBJ2-2; D call uncertain. The CDR3 spans 16 residues. CDR1 and CDR2 (germline): SGHTA, FQGTGA. Trimming left V 5 bases short and J 1 base short, with 14 bases between.